This TCR beta chain was recorded in a study of T cell responses to AZD1222 COVID-19 vaccine. As for the study in general: Second-dose intervals of approximately 4 or approximately 12 weeks were pooled. Regarding the study as a whole: Recipients of two AZD1222 doses showed rising Spike-specific TCR breadth and depth.

Points on this clone: What it binds is not known.

The CDR3 consists of 14 residues. V lost 6 bases and J 6 bases, leaving 15 bases between the germline ends. The germline V gene encodes CDR1 LNHDA and CDR2 SQIVND (reference sequence). Some clones are missing from TCRdb's copy, which holds only in-frame ones; the method was immunoSEQ multiplex PCR. Of more than 95,000 clones detected, roughly 91% appear once; the ten largest clones hold 6% to 8%. The origin of this receptor is an adult in good health. The source was peripheral blood, collected on day 0 of AZD1222 vaccination. The chain uses TRBV19 and TRBJ1-5, with a weak D call TRBD1 (6 bases). CDR3: CASRTAGAVQPQHF. DNA of the CDR3: TGTGCCAGTAGAACCGCGGGGGCGGTTCAGCCCCAGCATTTT. Full variable domain (missing parts from reference TRBV19 and TRBJ1-5): DGGITQSPKYLFRKEGQNVTLSCEQNLNHDAMYWYRQDPGQGLRLIYYSQIVNDFQKGDIAEGYSVSREKKESFPLTVTSAQKNPTAFYLCASRTAGAVQPQHFGDGTRLSIL.